This record covers a single T cell receptor beta chain. These data originate in a study of blood T cell repertoires in COVID-19. The V gene's germline CDR1 is SGHRS and CDR2 YFSETQ. V shed 4 bases, J shed 5 bases, and the junction held 10 bases outside the gene matches. CDR3 size: 16 residues. Profiling relied on immunoSEQ multiplex PCR, and the TCRdb table lists in-frame clones only, not all of them. The sample records more than 200,000 clones, 70% to 90% being singletons. Sequencing was carried out using PBMCs or T cells enriched from blood (not recorded which). This clonotype was obtained from a woman in her forties or fifties who had recovered from COVID-19. The chain uses TRBV5-1 and TRBJ2-2, with 8 bases lining up with TRBD1. In DNA form, the CDR3 reads TGCGCCAGCAGCCCTAGGACAGGGCTTCAAACCGGGGAGCTGTTTTTT. Amino acids: CASSPRTGLQTGELFF.